This T cell receptor beta chain was captured in a study of blood T cell repertoires in COVID-19. This table comes from immunoSEQ multiplex PCR, and its TCRdb copy is limited to in-frame clones, with some not included. This sample carries 290,000 or so clones, 87% of them seen once, and the ten largest clones take about 2.5%. Germline lookup yields CDR1 LNHNV and CDR2 YYDKDF (reference sequence). Trimming took 4 bases from V and 8 from J; bases not matched to a gene: 8. The CDR3 has 15 amino acids. The chain joins TRBV15 to TRBJ1-4; 9 bases line up with TRBD1. This receptor was identified in a man aged 18 to 29 with active or convalescent COVID-19. Material: peripheral blood. Written as DNA, the CDR3 is TGTGCCACCAGCAAGAACAGGGGGCTTGACGAAAAACTGTTTTTT. Translation gives CATSKNRGLDEKLFF. Filled out from reference TRBV15 and TRBJ1-4, the complete variable domain reads DAMVIQNPRYQVTQFGKPVTLSCSQTLNHNVMYWYQQKSSQAPKLLFHYYDKDFNNEADTPDNFQSRRPNTSFCFLDIRSPGLGDTAMYLCATSKNRGLDEKLFFGSGTQLSVL.